This TCR beta chain was profiled in a study of T cells after yellow fever vaccination. Broader study findings: On re-exposure, the response was weaker but peaked faster, at day 5 versus 15. Bulk-population clonotypes that are abundant could appear as contaminants in FACS-sorted repertoires.

In its sample, this clonotype was seen many times. Its antigen is unknown. The CDR3 totals 13 residues. Germline V CDR1 and CDR2: SEHNR, FQNEAQ (reference sequence). V was shortened by 11 bases and J by 4 bases, with 17 bases between the two germline ends. Generation of TCR cDNA used 5'RACE template switching (which added a universal primer site and UMIs). TCRdb independently ran MiXCR on the 5' RACE reads; one entry per CDR3 protein. This sample carries some 350,000 distinct CDR3 sequences, 9.5% to 13% of them seen once, and the ten largest clones take more than 15%. This specimen consisted of PBMCs, obtained on the day of the first yellow fever vaccination. This sequence was found in a young man who received the YFV17D yellow fever vaccine. The rearrangement uses TRBV7-9 and TRBJ2-5; D possibly uses TRBD1 or TRBD2 (5 bases each). CDR3 in amino acids: CAASRGSAETQYF. CDR3 nucleotides: TGTGCCGCCTCCCGGGGCTCCGCAGAGACCCAGTACTTC. Using reference TRBV7-9 and TRBJ2-5 for the parts outside the CDR3, the full variable domain is DTGVSQNPRHKITKRGQNVTFRCDPISEHNRLYWYRQTLGQGPEFLTYFQNEAQLEKSRLLSDRFSAERPKGSFSTLEIQRTEQGDSAMYLCAASRGSAETQYFGPGTRLLVL.